This T cell receptor beta chain was identified in a study of Ad26.COV2.S vaccination and SARS-CoV-2 variants. At the level of the study: By the intramuscular route, Ad26.COV2.S was given once, or twice 56 days apart.

The repertoire was sequenced with immunoSEQ multiplex PCR; TCRdb's copy has only in-frame clones and lacks some. The table has roughly 380,000 clones, approximately 84% seen once; the top ten hold about 3.3%. Germline CDR1 is MNHEY and CDR2 is SVGEGT. Trimming pared 6 bases from V and 4 bases from J, leaving 21 bases between. This CDR3 region has 16 residues. Treatment reported: 15 to 20 received Ad26.COV2.S at low or high dose, single or two shots; about 5 received placebo; per-sample allocation not given. It was on day 63 after the first vaccine or placebo injection that samples were taken. Sample: peripheral blood, taken in a trial of Ad26.COV2.S vaccine versus placebo. The chain joins TRBV6-2 or TRBV6-3 to TRBJ2-5, with D perhaps given as TRBD1 or TRBD2 (6 bases each). This clonotype was sampled from a person aged 18 to 59 who received the Ad26.COV2.S COVID-19 vaccine or a placebo. The CDR3 sequence is CASSVGGAGSRETQYF. The DNA for the CDR3 is TGTGCCAGCAGCGTTGGGGGCGCGGGGTCTAGAGAGACCCAGTACTTC.